Listed here are 14 T cell receptor beta chains from one sample, sequenced in a study of cytomegalovirus exposure and HLA in healthy donors. Amplification used 60 Vbeta primers and 13 Jbeta primers. Profiled with immunoSEQ multiplex PCR; TCRdb holds only in-frame clones, not every one. The data contain around 69,000 clones, less than 85% of them singletons. Input material: PBMCs. All receptors come from a woman in her forties or fifties in good health and CMV-seropositive.

In its sample, this clone is medium-sized. The J gene is TRBJ1-4, the V gene TRBV27; D remains unclear. The V and J ends lost 5 bases and 0 bases respectively, with 28 bases between them. Germline CDR1 MNHEY, CDR2 SMNVEV (reference sequence). This CDR3 region has 21 residues. Written as DNA, the CDR3 is TGTGCCAGCAGTCTGCACATTCCGGCCCCGGGAGCCCGGGCAACTAATGAAAAACTGTTTTTT. Translation gives CASSLHIPAPGARATNEKLFF.

The CDR3 loop reads CASSGRQGSNSPLHF. The CDR3 region has the DNA TGTGCCAGCAGTGGGAGACAGGGGAGCAATTCACCCCTCCACTTT. The rearrangement uses TRBV28 and TRBJ1-6; 8 bases agree with TRBD1. J lost 7 bases, V lost 5 bases, and 7 bases had no gene match. This CDR3 is built from 15 residues. Germline CDR1 reads MDHEN; CDR2 reads SYDVKM.

This rearrangement joins TRBV29-1 to TRBJ1-1, with D unclear. Germline CDR1 SQVTM, CDR2 ANQGSEA. There are 11 residues in the CDR3. V lost 4 bases and J lost 4, with 7 bases in between. Written as DNA, the CDR3 is TGCAGCGTTGGGCAGGTCACTGAAGCTTTCTTT. It encodes CSVGQVTEAFF.

The chain recombines TRBV5-1 with TRBJ2-2; D possibly corresponds to TRBD1 (5 bases). Germline CDR1 SGHRS, CDR2 YFSETQ. CDR3 length equals 16 residues. The V and J ends lost 0 bases and 6 bases respectively, with 15 bases between them. The CDR3 DNA reads TGCGCCAGCAGCTTGGAGGTACCAGGGTTGGCCGGGGAGCTGTTTTTT. It specifies CASSLEVPGLAGELFF.

The rearrangement uses TRBV28 and TRBJ1-4; D gene unclear. CDR3 length: 11 amino acids. Trimming stripped 7 bases from V and 8 bases from J, with 8 bases between. In germline, CDR1 is MDHEN, CDR2 SYDVKM. The chain's CDR3 is CASTTREKLFF. The CDR3 DNA sequence: TGTGCCAGCACGACAAGGGAAAAACTGTTTTTT.

This clone came up once. The rearrangement joins TRBV6-1 to TRBJ2-7; 10 nucleotides agree with TRBD1. V was clipped by 8 bases and J by 7 bases; unmatched bases: 5. The germline CDR1 and CDR2 sequences are MNHNS and SASEGT. The CDR3 is made up of 12 amino acids. CDR3 residues: CASRDRGQEQYF. Written as DNA, the CDR3 is TGTGCCAGCCGGGACAGGGGTCAAGAGCAGTACTTC.

The chain uses TRBV6-5 and TRBJ2-7; 11 positions match TRBD2. Germline-derived CDR1 and CDR2 are MNHEY and SVGAGI. This CDR3 comprises 15 residues. V gave up 4 bases and J gave up 5 bases; unmatched junction bases: 7. CDR3 coding DNA: TGTGCCAGCAGTTCGACTAGCGGGGCCCTTGACGAGCAGTACTTC. Translating it yields CASSSTSGALDEQYF.

The genes are TRBV19 and TRBJ1-1; no clear D. The CDR3 has 15 residues. CDR1 is LNHDA and CDR2 is SQIVND in the germline V gene (reference sequence). Trimming pared 11 bases from V and 0 bases from J, leaving 19 bases between. CDR3 amino acids: CAVNGGDIMNTEAFF. Here the CDR3 DNA reads TGTGCCGTCAACGGCGGAGATATCATGAACACTGAAGCTTTCTTT.

This clone was seen only a few times. V and J are TRBV5-1 and TRBJ2-1; possibly TRBD2 for D (6 bases). The V end was cut by 0 bases, the J end by 7 bases, with 11 bases between. The germline V gene has CDR1 SGHRS and CDR2 YFSETQ. This CDR3 comprises 14 residues. CDR3 region: CASSLESGENEQFF. CDR3 in DNA: TGCGCCAGCAGCTTGGAATCGGGAGAGAATGAGCAGTTCTTC. The whole variable domain, remainder taken from reference TRBV5-1 and TRBJ2-1, is KAGVTQTPRYLIKTRGQQVTLSCSPISGHRSVSWYQQTPGQGLQFLFEYFSETQRNKGNFPGRFSGRQFSNSRSEMNVSTLELGDSALYLCASSLESGENEQFFGPGTRLTVL.

The V and J genes are TRBV27 and TRBJ2-1; 7 bases map to TRBD1. Germline CDR1 reads MNHEY; CDR2 reads SMNVEV (reference sequence). CDR3 length equals 15 residues. V lost 3 bases to trimming and J lost 4 bases; unmatched junction nucleotides: 6. In DNA form, the CDR3 reads TGTGCCAGCAGTTTCTTGGGACAGATATACAATGAGCAGTTCTTC. Encoded protein: CASSFLGQIYNEQFF.

This clone was picked up a small number of times. The V gene is TRBV12-5, the J gene TRBJ2-5; 7 bases fit TRBD2. V lost 4 bases to trimming and J lost 4 bases; unmatched junction nucleotides: 6. Per germline, CDR1 LGHNT and CDR2 FRNRAP. The CDR3 consists of 14 residues. CDR3 residues: CASGSGGSVETQYF. The CDR3 coding sequence is TGTGCTAGTGGTTCGGGCGGGAGCGTAGAGACCCAGTACTTC.

V and J are TRBV28 and TRBJ2-3, with 9 bases aligning to TRBD2. The CDR3 loop spans 16 amino acids. The junction had 11 bases not matched to a gene; V was cut back by 4 bases and J by 6 bases. From germline, CDR1 is MDHEN and CDR2 SYDVKM. In nucleotides, the CDR3 is TGTGCCAGCAGTTCCAGGGGTAGCGGGAGTGAGGATACGCAGTATTTT. This gives the protein CASSSRGSGSEDTQYF.

The V gene is TRBV7-2, the J gene TRBJ2-7; D unclear. The CDR3 has 12 amino acids. The germline V gene encodes CDR1 SGHTA and CDR2 FQGNSA. Trimming pared 5 bases from V and 4 bases from J, leaving 9 bases between. The CDR3 loop reads CASSILEYEQYF. CDR3 in DNA: TGTGCCAGCAGCATCCTAGAGTACGAGCAGTACTTC.

The chain combines TRBV6-6 with TRBJ1-1, with a possible D match to TRBD1 (5 bases). Germline CDR1 and CDR2: MNHNY and SVGAGI (reference sequence). The CDR3 consists of 15 residues. V was shortened by 0 bases and J by 5 bases, with 13 bases between the two germline ends. In nucleotides, the CDR3 is TGTGCCAGCAGTTACTCATCGGGGGGTAAGACTGAAGCTTTCTTT. It codes for CASSYSSGGKTEAFF.